This T cell receptor beta chain was retrieved from a study of CXCR3-negative and CXCR3-positive naive CD8 T cells. Findings of the study overall: Researchers report that CXCR3-positive naive cells carry more hydrophobic TRB CDR3s than CXCR3-negative naive cells.

Preparation of TRB cDNA libraries relied on 5' RACE carrying UMI labels. Reanalyzing the 5' RACE reads, TCRdb keeps one entry per CDR3 protein, without DNA. This repertoire comprises tens of thousands of distinct CDR3 sequences; its ten largest clones make up around 0.58%. Concerning this clonotype itself: No antigen is known for it.

The CDR3 contains 12 residues. The sequence came from a human donor in good health. Some clones in this sample may be carry-over from other donors' samples. The specimen sequenced was naive CXCR3+ CD8+ T cells from blood. The sample's subset: CD45RO-CCR7+CD27+CD95- naive CD8+ T cells expressing CXCR3 (TNR3+). V and J are TRBV12-3 or TRBV12-4 and TRBJ2-7; TCRdb reports TRBD1, a call that lacks DNA to check it against. CDR3 protein: CASSLVRQEQYF.